The clone carrying this T cell receptor beta chain appeared many times. The antigen remains unidentified. J lost 7 bases, V lost 0 bases, and 10 bases had no gene match. Germline CDR1 and CDR2: GTSNPN and SVGIG (reference sequence). The CDR3 is 16 residues long. The record originates from a study of regulatory T cells in long-lasting Graves disease. Whole-study findings and limits: Persistent patients had more shared public clonotypes (about 2,800) than new patients (roughly 940).

Libraries of TCR beta came from iRepertoire HTBI primers plus Arm-PCR of CDR3 regions. Using its own MiXCR run on the multiplex PCR reads, TCRdb lists one record per CDR3 protein. The table records about 320,000 distinct CDR3 sequences, 18% of them present only once. Noted time point: newly diagnosed GD, antithyroid drugs for less than 3 months. PBMC RNA was the source of the TCR library. American Thyroid Association guidelines defined Graves' disease diagnosis. Roughly 8.6 milliliters of peripheral blood were drawn into EDTA tubes. The source was peripheral blood mononuclear cells (PBMCs), collected at new diagnosis, from a patient treated with antithyroid drugs. The chain has TRBV30 and TRBJ2-3; TRBD2 matches at 10 bases. This clonotype originated in a female donor with Graves disease. CDR3 sequence: CAWSVGLAGVGNTQYF. The CDR3 DNA reads as TGTGCCTGGAGTGTCGGGCTAGCGGGAGTGGGAAATACGCAGTATTTT.